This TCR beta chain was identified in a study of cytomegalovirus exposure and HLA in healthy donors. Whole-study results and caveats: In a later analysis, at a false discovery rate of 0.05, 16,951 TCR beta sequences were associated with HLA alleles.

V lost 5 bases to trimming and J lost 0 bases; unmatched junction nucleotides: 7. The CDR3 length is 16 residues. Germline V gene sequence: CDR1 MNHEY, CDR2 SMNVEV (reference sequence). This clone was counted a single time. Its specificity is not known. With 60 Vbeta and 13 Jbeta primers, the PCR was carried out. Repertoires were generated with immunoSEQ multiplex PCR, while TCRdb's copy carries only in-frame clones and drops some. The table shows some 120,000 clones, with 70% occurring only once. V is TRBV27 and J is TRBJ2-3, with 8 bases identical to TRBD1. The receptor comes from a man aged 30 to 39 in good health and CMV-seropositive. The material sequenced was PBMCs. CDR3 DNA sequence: TGTGCCAGCAGTCTCGCGGACAGGGTTAGCACAGATACGCAGTATTTT. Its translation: CASSLADRVSTDTQYF.